This T cell receptor (beta chain) is from a study of OX40 agonist ivuxolimab in advanced cancers. At the level of the study: Males comprised around 78% of the group, whose mean age was approximately 62 years (range roughly 20 to 85). One patient with hepatocellular carcinoma and two with cutaneous melanoma, three in all, had partial responses. Findings and caveats of the study: Not determined was the antigen specificity of the expanded peripheral T cells. Averaging showed that CD8+ T cells had more expanded clones than CD4+ did.

Notes on this clone: Its antigen is unidentified.

The method was immunoSEQ multiplex PCR; TCRdb's version includes in-frame clones alone and lacks a portion of them. Seen here are tens of thousands of clones, about 90% observed once, and the top ten hold around 0.34%. The CDR3 has 17 amino acids. Per germline, CDR1 MNHEY and CDR2 SMNVEV (reference sequence). V trimming: 5 bases; J trimming: 4 bases; junction bases outside the gene matches: 15. This material consisted of CD4+ or CD8+ T cells sorted from blood, taken in a trial of the OX40 agonist ivuxolimab. V usage is TRBV27 and J usage is TRBJ2-3, with 7 nucleotides matching TRBD2. The sequence was obtained from an adult with an advanced solid tumor such as melanoma, head and neck, liver or kidney cancer. The CDR3 loop is CASSPGGWGFQPDTQYF. The DNA for the CDR3 is TGTGCCAGCAGTCCCGGGGGGTGGGGTTTTCAACCAGATACGCAGTATTTT.